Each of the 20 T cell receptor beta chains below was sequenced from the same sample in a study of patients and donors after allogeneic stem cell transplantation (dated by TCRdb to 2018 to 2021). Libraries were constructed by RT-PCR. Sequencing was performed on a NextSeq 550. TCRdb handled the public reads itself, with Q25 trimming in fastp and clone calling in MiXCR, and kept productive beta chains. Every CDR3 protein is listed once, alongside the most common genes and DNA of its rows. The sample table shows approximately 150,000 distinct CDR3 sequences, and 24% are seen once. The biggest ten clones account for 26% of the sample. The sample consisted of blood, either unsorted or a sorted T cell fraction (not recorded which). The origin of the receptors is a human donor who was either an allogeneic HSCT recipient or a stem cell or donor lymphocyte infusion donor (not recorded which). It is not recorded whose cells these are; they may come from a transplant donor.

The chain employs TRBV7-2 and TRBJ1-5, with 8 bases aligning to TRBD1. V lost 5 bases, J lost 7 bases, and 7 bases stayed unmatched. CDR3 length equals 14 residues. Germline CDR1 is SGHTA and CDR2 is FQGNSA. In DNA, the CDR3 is TGTGCCAGCAGCCAGGACAGGGTGAAGCAGCCCCAGCATTTT. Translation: CASSQDRVKQPQHF.

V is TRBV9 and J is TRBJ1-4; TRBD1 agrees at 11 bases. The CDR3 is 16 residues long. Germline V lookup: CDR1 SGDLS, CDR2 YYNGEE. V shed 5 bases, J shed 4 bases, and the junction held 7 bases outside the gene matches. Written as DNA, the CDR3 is TGTGCCAGCAGTCGGACAGGGGGCGAAGGTAATGAAAAACTGTTTTTT. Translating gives CASSRTGGEGNEKLFF.

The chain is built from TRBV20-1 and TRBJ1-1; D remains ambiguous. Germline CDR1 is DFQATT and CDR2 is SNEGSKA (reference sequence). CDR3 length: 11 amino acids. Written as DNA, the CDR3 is TGCATCGTCACGGGTGACACTGAAGCTTTCTTT. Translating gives CIVTGDTEAFF.

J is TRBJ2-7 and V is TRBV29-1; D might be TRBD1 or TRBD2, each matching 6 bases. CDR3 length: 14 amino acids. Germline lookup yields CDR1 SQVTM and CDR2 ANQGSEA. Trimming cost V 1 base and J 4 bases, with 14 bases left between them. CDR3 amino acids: CSVEGRGRGYEQYF. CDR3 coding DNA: TGCAGCGTTGAAGGCCGGGGGCGAGGGTACGAGCAGTACTTC.

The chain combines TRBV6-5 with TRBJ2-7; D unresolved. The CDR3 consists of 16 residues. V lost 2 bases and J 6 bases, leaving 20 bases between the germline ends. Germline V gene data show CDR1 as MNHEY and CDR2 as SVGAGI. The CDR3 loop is CASSYGGFFSIGEQYF. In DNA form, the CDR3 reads TGTGCCAGCAGTTACGGCGGCTTTTTTTCGATCGGCGAGCAGTACTTC.

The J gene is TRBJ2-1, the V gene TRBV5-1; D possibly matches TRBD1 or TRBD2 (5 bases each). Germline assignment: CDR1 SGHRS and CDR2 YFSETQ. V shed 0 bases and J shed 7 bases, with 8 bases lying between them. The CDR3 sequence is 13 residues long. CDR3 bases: TGCGCCAGCAGCTTGGCAGGGACGAATGAGCAGTTCTTC. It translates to CASSLAGTNEQFF.

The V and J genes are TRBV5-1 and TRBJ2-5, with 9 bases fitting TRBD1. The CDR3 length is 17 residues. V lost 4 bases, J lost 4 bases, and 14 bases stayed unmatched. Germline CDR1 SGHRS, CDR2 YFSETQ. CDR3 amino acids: CASSETGQGPRGETQYF. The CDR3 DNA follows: TGCGCCAGCAGCGAAACGGGACAGGGTCCGAGAGGAGAGACCCAGTACTTC. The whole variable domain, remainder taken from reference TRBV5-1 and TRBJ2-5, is KAGVTQTPRYLIKTRGQQVTLSCSPISGHRSVSWYQQTPGQGLQFLFEYFSETQRNKGNFPGRFSGRQFSNSRSEMNVSTLELGDSALYLCASSETGQGPRGETQYFGPGTRLLVL.

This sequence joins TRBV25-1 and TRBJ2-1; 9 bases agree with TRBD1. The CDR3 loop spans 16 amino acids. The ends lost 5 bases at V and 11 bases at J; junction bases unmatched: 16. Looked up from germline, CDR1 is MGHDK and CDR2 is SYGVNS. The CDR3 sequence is CASSYGDRAPIQKQFF. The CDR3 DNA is TGTGCCAGCAGTTATGGGGACAGGGCCCCCATTCAGAAGCAGTTCTTC.

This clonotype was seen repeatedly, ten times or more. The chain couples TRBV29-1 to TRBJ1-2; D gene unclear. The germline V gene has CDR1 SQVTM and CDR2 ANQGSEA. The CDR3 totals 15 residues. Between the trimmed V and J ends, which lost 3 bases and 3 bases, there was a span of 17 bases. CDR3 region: CSVDGRARADYGYTF. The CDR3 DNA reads TGCAGCGTTGATGGGAGGGCGCGAGCTGACTATGGCTACACCTTC.

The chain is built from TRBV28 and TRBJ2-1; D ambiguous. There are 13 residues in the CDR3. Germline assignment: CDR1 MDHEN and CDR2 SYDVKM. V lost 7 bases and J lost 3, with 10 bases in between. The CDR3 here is CASTYSNYNEQFF. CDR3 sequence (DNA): TGTGCCAGCACCTATAGTAACTACAATGAGCAGTTCTTC.

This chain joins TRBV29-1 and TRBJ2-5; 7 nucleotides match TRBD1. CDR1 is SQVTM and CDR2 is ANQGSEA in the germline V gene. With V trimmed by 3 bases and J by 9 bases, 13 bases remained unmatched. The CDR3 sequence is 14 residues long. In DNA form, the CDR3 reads TGCAGCGTTGAGTCACAAAGACAGGGTTGGGCCCAGTACTTC. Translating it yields CSVESQRQGWAQYF.

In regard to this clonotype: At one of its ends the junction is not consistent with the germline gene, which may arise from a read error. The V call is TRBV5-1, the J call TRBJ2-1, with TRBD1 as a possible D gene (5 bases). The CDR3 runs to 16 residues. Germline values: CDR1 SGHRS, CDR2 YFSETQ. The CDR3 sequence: CASSLEGQGSHNEQFF. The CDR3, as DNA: TGCGCCAGCAGCCTCGAAGGCCAGGGCTCCCACAATGAGCAGTTCTTC.

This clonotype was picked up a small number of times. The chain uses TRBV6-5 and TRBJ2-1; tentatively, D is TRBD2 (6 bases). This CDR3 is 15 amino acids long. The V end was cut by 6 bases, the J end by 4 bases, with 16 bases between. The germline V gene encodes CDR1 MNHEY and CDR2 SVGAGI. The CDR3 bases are TGTGCCAGCAGCGAGACGGCAGGGACTTACAATGAGCAGTTCTTC. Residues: CASSETAGTYNEQFF.

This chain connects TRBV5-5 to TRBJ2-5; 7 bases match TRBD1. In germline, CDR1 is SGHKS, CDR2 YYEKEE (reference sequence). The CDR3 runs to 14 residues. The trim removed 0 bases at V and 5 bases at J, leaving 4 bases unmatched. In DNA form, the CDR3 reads TGTGCCAGCAGCTTGGAGGGGGCGTGGGAGACCCAGTACTTC. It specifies CASSLEGAWETQYF.

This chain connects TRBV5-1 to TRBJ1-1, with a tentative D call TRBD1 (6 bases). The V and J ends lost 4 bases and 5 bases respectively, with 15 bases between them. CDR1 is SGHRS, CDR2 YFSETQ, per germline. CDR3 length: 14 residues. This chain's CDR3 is CASSGRGTVTEAFF. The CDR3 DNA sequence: TGCGCCAGCAGCGGGAGGGGGACGGTGACTGAAGCTTTCTTT.

The CDR3 bases are TGTGCCAGTAGTACCTGGGACACCTACACCGGGGAGCTGTTTTTT. This sequence encodes CASSTWDTYTGELFF. The V gene is TRBV19, the J gene TRBJ2-2; TRBD1 might be the D (6 bases). Germline V gene data show CDR1 as LNHDA and CDR2 as SQIVND (reference sequence). The CDR3 length is 15 residues. Deletions cut 4 bases from V and 3 bases from J, with 12 bases between.

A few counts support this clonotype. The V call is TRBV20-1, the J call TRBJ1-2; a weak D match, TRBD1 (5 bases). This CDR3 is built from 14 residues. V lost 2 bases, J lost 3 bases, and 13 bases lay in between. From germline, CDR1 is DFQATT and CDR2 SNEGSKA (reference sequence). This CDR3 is CSARTGPRDYGYTF. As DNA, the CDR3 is TGCAGTGCTAGAACGGGACCCAGGGACTATGGCTACACCTTC.

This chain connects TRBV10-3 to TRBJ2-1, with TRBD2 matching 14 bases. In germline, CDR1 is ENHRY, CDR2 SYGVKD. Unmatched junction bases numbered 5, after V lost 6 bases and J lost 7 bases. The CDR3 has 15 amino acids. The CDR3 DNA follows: TGTGCCATCAGCTCCGGGACTAGCGGGAGAAATGAGCAGTTCTTC. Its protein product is CAISSGTSGRNEQFF.

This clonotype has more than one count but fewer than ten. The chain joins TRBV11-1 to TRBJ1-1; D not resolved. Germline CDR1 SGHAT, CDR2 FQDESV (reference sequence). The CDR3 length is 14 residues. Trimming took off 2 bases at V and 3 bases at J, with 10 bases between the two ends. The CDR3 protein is CASSLKRVDTEAFF. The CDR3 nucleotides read TGTGCCAGCAGCTTAAAACGGGTAGACACTGAAGCTTTCTTT.

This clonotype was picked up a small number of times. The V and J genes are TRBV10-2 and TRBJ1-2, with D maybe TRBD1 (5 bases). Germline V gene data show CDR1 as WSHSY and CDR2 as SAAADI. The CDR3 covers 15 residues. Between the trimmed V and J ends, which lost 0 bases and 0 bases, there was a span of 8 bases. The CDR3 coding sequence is TGCGCCAGCAGTGAGTCGACAGTGCCTAACTATGGCTACACCTTC. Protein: CASSESTVPNYGYTF.